The next 26 T cell receptor beta chains were all read from a single sample in a study of T-cell reconstitution after alpha-beta-depleted transplantation in children. Construction of the TCRbeta library involved unique molecular identifiers. TCRdb used MiXCR to reprocess the PCR reads, holding one entry per CDR3 protein. The sample carries more than 300,000 distinct CDR3 sequences, about 17% recorded once. The sample was PBMCs, mostly from graft donor cells, taken 360 days after TCRalphabeta/CD19-depleted stem cell transplant. The receptors were gathered from a male patient aged 2 to 10 who had a stem cell transplant for acute lymphoblastic leukemia, so the T cells may come from the graft donor.

This clonotype was counted between two and nine times. The gene calls are TRBV11-2 and TRBJ2-3; D gene uncertain. The CDR3 runs 14 residues. Looked up from germline, CDR1 is SGHAT and CDR2 is FQNNGV. Trimming left V 6 bases short and J 6 bases short, with 16 bases between. In DNA, the CDR3 is TGTGCCAGCAGGTCAGTTAACCAAGTGGATACGCAGTATTTT. This sequence encodes CASRSVNQVDTQYF.

The chain is built from TRBV20-1 and TRBJ1-2; TRBD1 might be the D (5 bases). V was pared by 0 bases and J by 10 bases, with 18 bases between. CDR3 length: 14 amino acids. Germline values: CDR1 DFQATT, CDR2 SNEGSKA (reference sequence). The CDR3 is CSARDPWAGRDYTF. The CDR3 DNA reads as TGCAGTGCTAGAGACCCGTGGGCAGGGCGGGACTACACCTTC.

This clonotype has a count of ten or more. The chain combines TRBV7-8 with TRBJ1-5; 9 positions agree with TRBD1. This CDR3 comprises 16 residues. Per germline, CDR1 SGHVS and CDR2 FQNEAQ. V dropped 5 bases and J dropped 4; count of bases not matched to a gene: 9. The CDR3 reads CASSQYTGGGNQPQHF. The CDR3 DNA sequence: TGTGCCAGCAGCCAGTATACAGGGGGCGGGAATCAGCCCCAGCATTTT.

This clonotype occurred many times. J is TRBJ2-3 and V is TRBV20-1; the D gene is possibly TRBD1 (7 bases). Germline loops: CDR1 DFQATT, CDR2 SNEGSKA (reference sequence). Trimming pared 0 bases from V and 4 bases from J, leaving 17 bases between. CDR3 size: 16 residues. CDR3 nucleotides: TGCAGTGCTAGAGATCGATGGGGCAGGGGGGCAGATACGCAGTATTTT. As protein: CSARDRWGRGADTQYF.

The chain is built from TRBV11-2 and TRBJ2-3; D remains unclear. Germline V lookup: CDR1 SGHAT, CDR2 FQNNGV. V was trimmed by 5 bases and J by 6 bases, leaving 9 bases between them. The CDR3 runs to 12 residues. CDR3: CASSGGMDTQYF. The CDR3, as DNA: TGTGCCAGCAGCGGCGGCATGGATACGCAGTATTTT.

The sample holds a few counts of this clonotype. The DNA of the CDR3 is TGCAGTGCTCACCGCCGGGACGAGAACTATGGCTACACCTTC. This gives the protein CSAHRRDENYGYTF. The chain joins TRBV20-1 to TRBJ1-2; tentatively, D is TRBD1 (5 bases). The germline gives CDR1 DFQATT, CDR2 SNEGSKA (reference sequence). Trimming cost V 5 bases and J 2 bases, with 15 bases left between them. CDR3 length equals 14 residues.

This clonotype was observed a few times. The rearrangement links TRBV12-3 or TRBV12-4 to TRBJ2-3; TRBD1 agrees at 9 bases. CDR3 size: 16 residues. Trimming removed 6 bases from V and 2 bases from J; junction bases left unmatched: 9. The chain's CDR3 is CASSPLQGADTDTQYF. In DNA, the CDR3 is TGTGCCAGCAGCCCTCTACAGGGGGCGGACACAGATACGCAGTATTTT.

The CDR3 reads CASSLRPGDYEQYF. CDR3 sequence (DNA): TGTGCCAGCAGCCTTCGACCAGGGGACTACGAGCAGTACTTC. This chain uses TRBV4-2 with TRBJ2-7; D perhaps matches TRBD1 (6 bases). V gave up 4 bases and J gave up 3 bases, with 13 bases separating them. From germline, CDR1 is LGHNA and CDR2 YNFKEQ. The CDR3 is made up of 14 amino acids.

CDR3 protein: CASSPNPGEQYF. CDR3 DNA sequence: TGTGCCAGCAGCCCCAACCCGGGGGAGCAGTATTTT. The V call is TRBV27, the J call TRBJ2-3; possibly TRBD2 for D (6 bases). Trimming shortened V by 6 bases and J by 11 bases, and 15 bases separated the two germline ends. The CDR3 runs to 12 residues. The germline V gene has CDR1 MNHEY and CDR2 SMNVEV (reference sequence).

V usage is TRBV12-3 or TRBV12-4 and J usage is TRBJ2-5, with D perhaps matching TRBD1 or TRBD2 (5 bases each). CDR3 length equals 14 residues. Trimming shortened V by 4 bases and J by 5 bases, and 14 bases separated the two germline ends. CDR3 sequence (DNA): TGTGCCAGCAGTTACCGGGACCCGGGGGAGACCCAGTACTTC. This translates into CASSYRDPGETQYF.

The chain links TRBV5-6 to TRBJ2-1; D possibly corresponds to TRBD2 (5 bases). V was shortened by 4 bases and J by 10 bases, with 21 bases between the two germline ends. CDR3 size: 15 residues. The germline CDR1 and CDR2 sequences are SGHDT and YYEEEE. DNA for the CDR3: TGTGCCAGCAGCCCGGACGGACTCAAGGTGGGAGAGCAGTTCTTC. Amino acids: CASSPDGLKVGEQFF.

This clonotype showed up just a few times. The chain uses TRBV20-1 and TRBJ2-2, with 8 bases matching TRBD2. The V gene end was trimmed by 5 bases and the J gene end by 6 bases; junction bases not matched to a gene: 11. In germline, CDR1 is DFQATT, CDR2 SNEGSKA (reference sequence). The CDR3 covers 15 residues. As DNA, the CDR3 is TGCAGTGCTCCTGAGCGGGGGTGGGAAGCCGGGGAGCTGTTTTTT. Protein sequence: CSAPERGWEAGELFF.

V usage is TRBV11-2 and J usage is TRBJ2-1, with a tentative D call TRBD2 (6 bases). Germline V gene sequence: CDR1 SGHAT, CDR2 FQNNGV. The CDR3 consists of 14 residues. V lost 6 bases and J 7 bases, leaving 16 bases between the germline ends. CDR3 sequence reads: CASRGGVSGNEQFF. The CDR3 bases are TGTGCCAGCAGGGGAGGTGTATCGGGGAATGAGCAGTTCTTC.

This clonotype has a handful of counts. V gene TRBV3-1 combines with J gene TRBJ1-2; TRBD1 might be the D (6 bases). V lost 4 bases and J lost 4, with 19 bases in between. CDR1 LGHDT and CDR2 YNNKEL come from the germline V gene (reference sequence). This CDR3 is 16 amino acids long. The CDR3 nucleotides read TGTGCCAGCAGCCTCGGACAGCCAGGTTCAGGCTATGGCTACACCTTC. This gives the protein CASSLGQPGSGYGYTF.

The chain carries TRBV4-3 and TRBJ2-2; 14 bases match TRBD2. J lost 5 bases, V lost 2 bases, and 4 bases had no gene match. This CDR3 spans 17 amino acids. The germline V gene encodes CDR1 LGHNA and CDR2 YSLEER. The CDR3 reads CASSQPGTSGRTGELFF. In DNA form, the CDR3 reads TGCGCCAGCAGCCAACCCGGGACTAGCGGGAGAACCGGGGAGCTGTTTTTT.

This rearrangement joins TRBV2 to TRBJ2-2; 7 positions agree with TRBD1. Germline V gives CDR1 SNHLY, CDR2 FYNNEI. The CDR3 is made up of 15 amino acids. J gave up 0 bases and V 8 bases, and 6 bases lay outside the gene matches. The CDR3 sequence is CASRKGASNTGELFF. Here the CDR3 DNA reads TGTGCCAGCCGAAAGGGGGCCTCGAACACCGGGGAGCTGTTTTTT. Drawing the rest from reference TRBV2 and TRBJ2-2, the complete variable domain is EPEVTQTPSHQVTQMGQEVILRCVPISNHLYFYWYRQILGQKVEFLVSFYNNEISEKSEIFDDQFSVERPDGSNFTLKIRSTKLEDSAMYFCASRKGASNTGELFFGEGSRLTVL.

This sequence joins TRBV20-1 and TRBJ1-5, with D unclear. The CDR3 has 12 residues. The V gene lost 0 bases and the J gene lost 9 bases, with 9 bases spanning the gap. Germline V gene lookup returns CDR1 DFQATT and CDR2 SNEGSKA (reference sequence). This chain's CDR3 is CSARERQRPQHF. CDR3 sequence (DNA): TGCAGTGCTAGAGAACGTCAAAGGCCCCAGCATTTT.

The sample holds a few counts of this clonotype. CDR3 sequence reads: CSAWTASYEQYF. Written as DNA, the CDR3 is TGCAGTGCTTGGACAGCCTCCTACGAGCAGTACTTC. The gene calls are TRBV20-1 and TRBJ2-7, with TRBD1 as a possible D gene (6 bases). CDR3 size: 12 residues. V lost 5 bases and J 0 bases, leaving 8 bases between the germline ends. Germline loops: CDR1 DFQATT, CDR2 SNEGSKA (reference sequence).

This clonotype was seen ten or more times. This rearrangement joins TRBV20-1 to TRBJ2-3; 8 bases map to TRBD1. This CDR3 comprises 11 residues. Germline loops: CDR1 DFQATT, CDR2 SNEGSKA (reference sequence). The CDR3 is CSWTGPDTQYF. Written as DNA, the CDR3 is TGCAGCTGGACAGGGCCAGATACGCAGTATTTT.

V is TRBV7-8 and J is TRBJ2-7; D is uncertain. Trimming took off 2 bases at V and 2 bases at J, with 10 bases between the two ends. CDR3 length equals 14 residues. Germline V gives CDR1 SGHVS, CDR2 FQNEAQ. This CDR3 is CASSLRLQPYEQYF. CDR3 nucleotide sequence: TGTGCCAGCAGCTTACGTCTACAACCCTACGAGCAGTACTTC.

This clonotype has only a few counts. V is TRBV29-1 and J is TRBJ2-1; D uncertain. Trimming took 3 bases from V and 10 from J, leaving 7 bases between them. CDR1 and CDR2 (germline): SQVTM, ANQGSEA. This CDR3 contains 10 residues. As DNA, the CDR3 is TGCAGCGTTGAGGGCCCGGAGCAGTTCTTC. As protein: CSVEGPEQFF.

This clonotype occurred a few times. The rearrangement links TRBV5-8 to TRBJ2-7; D uncertain. CDR1 is SGHTS and CDR2 is YDEGEE in the germline V gene. This CDR3 comprises 12 residues. V was trimmed by 1 base and J by 7 bases, leaving 9 bases between them. The chain's CDR3 is CASSLSIGEQYF. The CDR3 DNA reads TGTGCCAGCAGCTTGTCTATTGGGGAGCAGTACTTC.

This clonotype turned up a few times. The chain has TRBV28 and TRBJ2-7; 11 positions agree with TRBD2. The CDR3 runs 15 residues. Looked up from germline, CDR1 is MDHEN and CDR2 is SYDVKM. The J segment lost 4 bases and the V segment lost 3 bases, leaving 5 bases of the junction unmatched. The CDR3 sequence: CASSFPGLADYEQYF. The CDR3 nucleotides are TGTGCCAGCAGTTTCCCGGGACTAGCGGATTACGAGCAGTACTTC.

This clonotype was detected ten times or more. The chain combines TRBV12-3 or TRBV12-4 with TRBJ1-2; D not certain. The V gene lost 3 bases and the J gene lost 3 bases, with 5 bases spanning the gap. This CDR3 contains 12 residues. CDR3 nucleotides: TGTGCCAGCAGTTTCGGGGACTATGGCTACACCTTC. This sequence encodes CASSFGDYGYTF.

This clonotype was observed a few times. The chain couples TRBV20-1 to TRBJ2-5, with 7 positions matching TRBD1. Germline V CDR1 and CDR2: DFQATT, SNEGSKA (reference sequence). The length of the CDR3 is 15 residues. The V segment lost 3 bases and the J segment 5 bases; nucleotides outside the gene matches: 12. CDR3: CSARPPQGILETQYF. DNA for the CDR3: TGCAGTGCTAGGCCGCCACAGGGGATCCTGGAGACCCAGTACTTC.

There are many counts of this clonotype. The chain links TRBV20-1 to TRBJ2-5; D gene uncertain. In germline, CDR1 is DFQATT, CDR2 SNEGSKA (reference sequence). V shed 6 bases and J shed 4 bases, with 18 bases lying between them. The CDR3 is 14 amino acids. This chain's CDR3 is CSAPDTVAGETQYF. DNA for the CDR3: TGCAGTGCCCCAGACACGGTAGCAGGAGAGACCCAGTACTTC.